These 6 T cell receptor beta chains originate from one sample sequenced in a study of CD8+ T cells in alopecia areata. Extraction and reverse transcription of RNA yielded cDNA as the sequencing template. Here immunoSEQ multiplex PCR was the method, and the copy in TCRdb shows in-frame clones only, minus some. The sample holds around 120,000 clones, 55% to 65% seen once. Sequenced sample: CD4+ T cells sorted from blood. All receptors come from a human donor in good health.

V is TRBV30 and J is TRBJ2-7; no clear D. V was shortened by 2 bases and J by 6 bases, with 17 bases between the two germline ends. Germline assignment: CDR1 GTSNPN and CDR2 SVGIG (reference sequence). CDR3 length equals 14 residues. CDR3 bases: TGTGCCTGGAGTAGGCAGAGACCCGCGGCCGAGCAGTACTTC. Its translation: CAWSRQRPAAEQYF.

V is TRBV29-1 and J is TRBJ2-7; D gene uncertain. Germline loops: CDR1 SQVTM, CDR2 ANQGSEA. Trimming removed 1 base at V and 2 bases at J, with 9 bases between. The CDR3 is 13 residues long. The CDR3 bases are TGCAGCGTTGAAGGGAGTGGAACCTACGAGCAGTACTTC. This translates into CSVEGSGTYEQYF.

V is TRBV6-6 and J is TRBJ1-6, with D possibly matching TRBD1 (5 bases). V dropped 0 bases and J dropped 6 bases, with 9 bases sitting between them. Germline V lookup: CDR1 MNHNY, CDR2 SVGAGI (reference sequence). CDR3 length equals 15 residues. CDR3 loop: CASSYSDSLNSPLHF. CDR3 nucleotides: TGTGCCAGCAGTTACTCCGACAGCCTTAATTCACCCCTCCACTTT.

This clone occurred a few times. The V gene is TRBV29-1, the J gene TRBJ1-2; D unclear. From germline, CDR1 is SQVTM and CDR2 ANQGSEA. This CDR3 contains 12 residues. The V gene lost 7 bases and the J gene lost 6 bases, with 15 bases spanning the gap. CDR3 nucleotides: TGCAGCGCCGCATCCGAACGCGATGGCTACACCTTC. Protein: CSAASERDGYTF. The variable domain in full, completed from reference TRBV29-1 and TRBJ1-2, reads SAVISQKPSRDICQRGTSLTIQCQVDSQVTMMFWYRQQPGQSLTLIATANQGSEATYESGFVIDKFPISRPNLTFSTLTVSNMSPEDSSIYLCSAASERDGYTFGSGTRLTVV.

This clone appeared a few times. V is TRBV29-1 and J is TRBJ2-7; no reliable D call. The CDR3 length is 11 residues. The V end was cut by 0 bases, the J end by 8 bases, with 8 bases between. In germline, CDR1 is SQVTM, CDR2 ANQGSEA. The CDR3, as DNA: TGCAGCGTTGAAGACAGGAGAAAGCAGTACTTC. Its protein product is CSVEDRRKQYF.

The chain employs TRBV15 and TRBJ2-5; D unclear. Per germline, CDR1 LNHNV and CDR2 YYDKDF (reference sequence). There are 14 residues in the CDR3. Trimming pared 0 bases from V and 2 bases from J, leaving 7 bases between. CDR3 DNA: TGTGCCACCAGCAGAGATAAAGGTCAAGAGACCCAGTACTTC. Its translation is CATSRDKGQETQYF.